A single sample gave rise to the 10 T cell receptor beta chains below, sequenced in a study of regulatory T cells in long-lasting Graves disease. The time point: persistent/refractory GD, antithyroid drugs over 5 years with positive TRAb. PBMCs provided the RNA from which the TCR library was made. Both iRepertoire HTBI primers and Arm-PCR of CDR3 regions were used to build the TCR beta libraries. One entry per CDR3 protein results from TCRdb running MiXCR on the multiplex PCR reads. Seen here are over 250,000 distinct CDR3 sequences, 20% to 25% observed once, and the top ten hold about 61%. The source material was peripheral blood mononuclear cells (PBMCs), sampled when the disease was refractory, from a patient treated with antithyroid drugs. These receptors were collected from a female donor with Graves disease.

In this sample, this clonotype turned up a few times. CDR3 nucleotide sequence: TGTGCCAGGGCAGGGGGAAGGACTGAAGCTTTCTTT. It encodes CARAGGRTEAFF. The chain has TRBV19 and TRBJ1-1; TRBD1 aligns across 7 bases. J lost 5 bases, V lost 9 bases, and 6 bases had no gene match. The CDR3 has 12 amino acids. Germline loops: CDR1 LNHDA, CDR2 SQIVND (reference sequence).

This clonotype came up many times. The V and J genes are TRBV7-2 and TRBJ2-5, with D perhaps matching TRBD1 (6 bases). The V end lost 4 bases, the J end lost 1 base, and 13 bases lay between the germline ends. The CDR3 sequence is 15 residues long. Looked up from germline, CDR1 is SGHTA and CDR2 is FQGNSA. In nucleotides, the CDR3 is TGTGCCAGCAGCTACTATCGAGGGGGCCAAGAGACCCAGTACTTC. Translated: CASSYYRGGQETQYF.

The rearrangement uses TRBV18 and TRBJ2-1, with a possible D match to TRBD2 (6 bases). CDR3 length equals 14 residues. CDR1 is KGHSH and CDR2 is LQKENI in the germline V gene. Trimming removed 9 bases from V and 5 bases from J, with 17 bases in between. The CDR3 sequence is CASGEAGRNNEQFF. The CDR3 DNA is TGTGCCAGTGGGGAGGCGGGAAGGAACAATGAGCAGTTCTTC.

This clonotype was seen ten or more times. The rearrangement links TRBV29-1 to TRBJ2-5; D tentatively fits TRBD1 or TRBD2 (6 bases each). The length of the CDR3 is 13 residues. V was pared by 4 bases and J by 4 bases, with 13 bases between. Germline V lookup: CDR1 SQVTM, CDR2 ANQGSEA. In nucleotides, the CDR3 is TGCAGCGTTGGACGGGGGCAGAGAGAGACCCAGTACTTC. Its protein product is CSVGRGQRETQYF.

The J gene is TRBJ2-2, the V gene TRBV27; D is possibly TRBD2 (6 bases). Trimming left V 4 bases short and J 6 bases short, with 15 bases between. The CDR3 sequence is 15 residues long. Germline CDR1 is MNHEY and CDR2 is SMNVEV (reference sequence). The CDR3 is CASSSGGSVPGELFF. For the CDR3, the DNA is TGTGCCAGCAGTTCCGGGGGTTCAGTGCCCGGGGAGCTGTTTTTT.

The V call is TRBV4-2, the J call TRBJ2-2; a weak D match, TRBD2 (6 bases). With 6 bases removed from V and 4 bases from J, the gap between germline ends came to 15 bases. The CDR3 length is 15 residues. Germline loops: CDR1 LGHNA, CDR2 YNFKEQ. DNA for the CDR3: TGTGCCAGCAGACCCGCGGGAAGGGGCACCGGGGAGCTGTTTTTT. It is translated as CASRPAGRGTGELFF.

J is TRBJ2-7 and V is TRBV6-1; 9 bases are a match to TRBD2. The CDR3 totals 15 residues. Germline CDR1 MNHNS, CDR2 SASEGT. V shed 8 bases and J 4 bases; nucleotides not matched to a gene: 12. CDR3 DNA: TGTGCCAGCGGCCTGATAGCGGGAGTTCCGTACGAGCAGTACTTC. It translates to CASGLIAGVPYEQYF.

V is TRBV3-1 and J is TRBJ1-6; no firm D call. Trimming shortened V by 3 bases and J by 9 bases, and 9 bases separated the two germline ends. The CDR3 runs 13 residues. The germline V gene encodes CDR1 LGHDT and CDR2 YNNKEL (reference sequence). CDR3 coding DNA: TGTGCCAGCAGCCAGGACGCGATTTCACCCCTCCACTTT. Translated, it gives CASSQDAISPLHF.

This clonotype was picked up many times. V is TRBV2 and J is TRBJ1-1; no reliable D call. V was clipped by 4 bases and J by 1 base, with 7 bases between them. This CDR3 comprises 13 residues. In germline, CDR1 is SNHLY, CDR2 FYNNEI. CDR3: CASSGMGNTEAFF. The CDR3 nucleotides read TGTGCCAGCAGTGGGATGGGGAACACTGAAGCTTTCTTT. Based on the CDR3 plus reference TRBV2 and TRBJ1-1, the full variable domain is EPEVTQTPSHQVTQMGQEVILRCVPISNHLYFYWYRQILGQKVEFLVSFYNNEISEKSEIFDDQFSVERPDGSNFTLKIRSTKLEDSAMYFCASSGMGNTEAFFGQGTRLTVV.

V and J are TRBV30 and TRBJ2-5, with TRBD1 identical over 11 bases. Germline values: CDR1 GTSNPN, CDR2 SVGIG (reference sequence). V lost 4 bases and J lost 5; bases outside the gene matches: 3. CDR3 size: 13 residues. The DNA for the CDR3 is TGTGCCTGGAAGGACAGGGGGCGGGAGACCCAGTACTTC. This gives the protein CAWKDRGRETQYF.